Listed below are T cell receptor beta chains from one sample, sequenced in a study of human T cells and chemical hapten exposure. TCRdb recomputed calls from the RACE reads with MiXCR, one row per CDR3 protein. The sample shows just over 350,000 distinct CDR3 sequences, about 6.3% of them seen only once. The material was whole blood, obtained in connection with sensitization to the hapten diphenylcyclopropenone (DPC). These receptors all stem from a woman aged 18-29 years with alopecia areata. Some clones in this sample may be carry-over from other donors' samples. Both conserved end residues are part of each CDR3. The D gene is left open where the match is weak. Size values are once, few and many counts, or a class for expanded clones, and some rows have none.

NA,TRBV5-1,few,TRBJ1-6,CASSLDSFNSPLHF,TGCGCCAGCAGCTTGGACAGCTTTAATTCACCCCTCCACTTT
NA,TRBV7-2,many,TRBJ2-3,CASSQSGSGGWGDTQYF,TGTGCCAGCAGCCAGTCGGGTAGCGGAGGGTGGGGAGATACGCAGTATTTT
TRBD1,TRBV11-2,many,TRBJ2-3,CASSPETGGTDTQYF,TGTGCCAGCAGCCCGGAGACAGGGGGCACAGATACGCAGTATTTT
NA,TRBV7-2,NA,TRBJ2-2,CASSFQGPGELFF,TGTGCCAGCAGCTTCCAGGGGCCCGGGGAGCTGTTTTTT
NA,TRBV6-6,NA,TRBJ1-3,CASRKQGRGSGNTIYF,TGTGCCAGCAGGAAACAAGGGCGGGGCTCTGGAAACACCATATATTTT
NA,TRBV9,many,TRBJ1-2,CASRPGSGYGYTF,TGTGCCAGCCGACCGGGGTCTGGCTATGGCTACACCTTC
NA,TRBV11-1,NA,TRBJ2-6,CASSLARGGSGANVLTF,TGTGCCAGCAGCTTAGCGCGGGGAGGCTCTGGGGCCAACGTCCTGACTTTC
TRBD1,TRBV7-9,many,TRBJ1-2,CASSQGQYYGYTF,TGTGCCAGCAGCCAGGGACAGTACTATGGCTACACCTTC
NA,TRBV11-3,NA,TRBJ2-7,CASSLDLTGDDGEQYF,TGTGCCAGCAGCTTAGATTTAACCGGAGACGACGGCGAGCAGTACTTC
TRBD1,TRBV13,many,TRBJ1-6,CASSLWGQGNSPLHF,TGTGCCAGCAGCTTGTGGGGACAGGGGAACTCACCCCTCCACTTT
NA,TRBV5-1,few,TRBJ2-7,CASSLSGYSYEQYF,TGCGCCAGCAGCTTGTCGGGCTACTCCTACGAGCAGTACTTC
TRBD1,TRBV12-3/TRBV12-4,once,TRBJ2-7,CASSIRQGQDEQYF,TGTGCCAGCAGTATCCGACAGGGTCAGGACGAGCAGTACTTC
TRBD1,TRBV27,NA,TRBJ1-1,CASSLSDRGLTEAFF,TGTGCCAGCAGTTTATCGGACAGGGGGCTCACTGAAGCTTTCTTT
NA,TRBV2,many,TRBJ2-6,CASRAAGANVLTF,TGTGCCAGCAGGGCAGCTGGGGCCAACGTCCTGACTTTC
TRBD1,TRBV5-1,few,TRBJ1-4,CASSFGQDEKLFF,TGCGCCAGCAGCTTTGGACAGGATGAAAAACTGTTTTTT
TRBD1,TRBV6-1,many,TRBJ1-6,CASSLHRDRGNSPLHF,TGTGCCAGCAGTCTGCACCGGGACAGGGGCAATTCACCCCTCCACTTT
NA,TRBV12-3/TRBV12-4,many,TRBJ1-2,CASSSHYGYTF,TGTGCCAGCAGTTCCCACTATGGCTACACCTTC
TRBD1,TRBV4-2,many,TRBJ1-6,CASSQGGQGPFAPLHF,TGTGCCAGCAGCCAAGGAGGACAGGGGCCCTTCGCACCCCTCCACTTT
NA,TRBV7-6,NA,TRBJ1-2,CASSPFGAAGYTF,TGTGCCAGCAGCCCCTTCGGGGCGGCTGGCTACACCTTC
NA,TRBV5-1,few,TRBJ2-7,CASSKQQVFSHEQYF,TGCGCCAGCAGTAAGCAGCAAGTATTTTCCCACGAGCAGTACTTC
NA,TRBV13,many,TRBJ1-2,CASSLSPGGGYGYTF,TGTGCCAGCAGCTTATCCCCGGGCGGCGGCTATGGCTACACCTTC
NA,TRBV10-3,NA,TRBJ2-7,CAIGEFERYEQYF,TGTGCCATCGGTGAGTTCGAGAGGTACGAGCAGTACTTC
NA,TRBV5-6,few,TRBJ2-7,CASSLYSAYEQYF,TGTGCCAGCAGCTTGTACTCAGCCTACGAGCAGTACTTC
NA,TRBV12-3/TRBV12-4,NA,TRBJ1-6,CASSGVVGAPLHF,TGTGCCAGCAGTGGAGTCGTCGGGGCGCCCCTCCACTTT
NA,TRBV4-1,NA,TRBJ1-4,CASSLNYEKLFF,TGCGCCAGCAGCCTGAACTATGAAAAACTGTTTTTT
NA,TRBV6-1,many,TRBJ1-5,CASSEGGTVGQPQHF,TGTGCCAGCAGTGAAGGCGGCACCGTGGGGCAGCCCCAGCATTTT
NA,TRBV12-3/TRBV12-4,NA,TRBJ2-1,CASLGQRRLKFF,TGTGCCAGCCTGGGACAAAGGCGCTTGAAGTTCTTC
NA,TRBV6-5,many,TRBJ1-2,CASKSGGDYGYTF,TGTGCCAGCAAGTCAGGAGGAGACTATGGCTACACCTTC
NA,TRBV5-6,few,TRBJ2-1,CASSLLGQGGNEQFF,TGTGCCAGCAGCTTGCTCGGGCAGGGGGGCAATGAGCAGTTCTTC
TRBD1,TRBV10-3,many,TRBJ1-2,CAISEGGQARVNGYTF,TGTGCCATCAGTGAAGGGGGCCAAGCTAGGGTGAATGGCTACACCTTC
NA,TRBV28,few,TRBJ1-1,CASSLVRTEAFF,TGTGCCAGCAGTTTAGTTAGAACTGAAGCTTTCTTT
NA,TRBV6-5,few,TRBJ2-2,CASTPGTFVGELFF,TGTGCCAGCACCCCCGGGACCTTCGTCGGGGAGCTGTTTTTT
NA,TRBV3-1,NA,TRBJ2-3,CASSHDTLADGTDTQYF,TGTGCCAGCAGCCACGATACCCTAGCCGACGGCACAGATACGCAGTATTTT
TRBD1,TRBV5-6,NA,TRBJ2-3,CASSLAGGNTQYF,TGTGCCAGCAGCTTGGCAGGGGGAAATACGCAGTATTTT
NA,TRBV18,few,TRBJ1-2,CASSPGFGEGYTF,NA
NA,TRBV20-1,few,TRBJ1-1,CSARQYAEAFF,TGCAGTGCTAGGCAGTACGCTGAAGCTTTCTTT
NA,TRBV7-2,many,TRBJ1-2,CASQGQGDGYTF,TGTGCCAGCCAAGGTCAGGGAGATGGCTACACCTTC
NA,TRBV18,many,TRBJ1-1,CASSSPIAPAFF,TGTGCCAGCTCATCACCTATAGCACCAGCTTTCTTT
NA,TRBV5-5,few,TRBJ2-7,CASSLGFLIIPYEQYF,TGTGCCAGCAGCTTGGGCTTCTTGATTATTCCCTACGAGCAGTACTTC
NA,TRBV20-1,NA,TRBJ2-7,CSVRGVYEQYF,TGCAGTGTTAGGGGGGTATACGAGCAGTACTTC
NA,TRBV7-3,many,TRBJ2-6,CASSLQGPGANVLTF,TGTGCCAGCAGCCTACAGGGCCCTGGGGCCAACGTCCTGACTTTC
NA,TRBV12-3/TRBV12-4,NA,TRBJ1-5,CASSLYRGYNQPQHF,TGTGCCAGCAGTTTATATAGGGGGTACAATCAGCCCCAGCATTTT
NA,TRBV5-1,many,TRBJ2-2,CASGRGSTGELFF,TGCGCCAGCGGGAGAGGGAGCACCGGGGAGCTGTTTTTT
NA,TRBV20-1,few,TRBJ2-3,CSARPSTTDTQYF,TGCAGTGCTAGACCCTCGACGACAGATACGCAGTATTTT
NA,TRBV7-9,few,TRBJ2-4,CASSTLDSYRNIQYF,TGTGCCAGCAGCACCCTAGACAGTTACCGAAACATTCAGTACTTC
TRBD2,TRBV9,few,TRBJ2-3,CASSVVVSGATDTQYF,TGTGCCAGCAGCGTAGTTGTTAGCGGGGCCACAGATACGCAGTATTTT
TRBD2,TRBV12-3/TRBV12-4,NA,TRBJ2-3,CASRKSAGGDTQYF,TGTGCCAGCAGGAAAAGTGCGGGGGGGGATACGCAGTATTTT
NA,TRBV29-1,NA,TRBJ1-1,CSVEGVWGTGVNTEAFF,TGCAGCGTTGAAGGGGTGTGGGGGACTGGGGTGAACACTGAAGCTTTCTTT
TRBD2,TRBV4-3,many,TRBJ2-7,CASSQEGDYSYEQYF,TGCGCCAGCAGCCAAGAGGGGGACTACTCCTACGAGCAGTACTTC
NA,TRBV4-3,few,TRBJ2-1,CASSPRVRFSYNEQFF,TGCGCCAGCAGCCCCCGGGTCCGTTTCTCCTACAATGAGCAGTTCTTC
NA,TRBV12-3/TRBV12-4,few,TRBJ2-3,CASGRGDTQYF,TGTGCCAGCGGACGCGGGGATACGCAGTATTTT
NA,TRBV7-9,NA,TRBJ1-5,CASSSGTEPNQPQHF,TGTGCCAGCAGCTCTGGGACGGAACCCAATCAGCCCCAGCATTTT
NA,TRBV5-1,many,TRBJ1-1,CASSSGHTSIDGEAFF,TGCGCCAGCAGTTCGGGACACACCTCAATTGACGGTGAAGCTTTCTTT
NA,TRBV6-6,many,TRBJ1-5,CASRAGGVPQHF,TGTGCCAGCAGGGCCGGGGGAGTACCCCAGCATTTT
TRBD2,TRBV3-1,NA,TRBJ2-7,CASSGTSGGSDEQYF,TGTGCCAGCAGCGGGACTAGCGGGGGAAGTGACGAGCAGTACTTC